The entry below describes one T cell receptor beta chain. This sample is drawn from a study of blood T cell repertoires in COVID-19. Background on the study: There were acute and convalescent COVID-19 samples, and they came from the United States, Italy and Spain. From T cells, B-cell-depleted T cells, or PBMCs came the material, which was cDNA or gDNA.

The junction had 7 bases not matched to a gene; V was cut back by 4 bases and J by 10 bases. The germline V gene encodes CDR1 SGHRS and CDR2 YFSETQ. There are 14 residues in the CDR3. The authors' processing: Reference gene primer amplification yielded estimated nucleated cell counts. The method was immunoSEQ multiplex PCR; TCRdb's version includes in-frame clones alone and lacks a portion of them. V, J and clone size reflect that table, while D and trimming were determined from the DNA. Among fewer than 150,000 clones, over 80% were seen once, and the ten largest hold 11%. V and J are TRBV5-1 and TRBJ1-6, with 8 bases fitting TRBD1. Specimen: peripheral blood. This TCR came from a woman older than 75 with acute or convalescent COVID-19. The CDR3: CASSPGQGGSPLHF. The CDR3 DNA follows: TGCGCCAGCAGCCCCGGACAGGGAGGCTCACCCCTCCACTTT.